This TCR beta chain was identified in a study of T-cell memory formation after mild COVID-19 (dated by TCRdb to the early 2020s). With respect to the entire study: TCR sequence clusters from the two donors were found to be largely donor specific. Two young, previously healthy adult volunteers made up the cohort, one male and one female. Longitudinal TCRalpha and TCRbeta repertoire sequencing tracked T-cell clones expanding and contracting after mild COVID-19 in a couple of donors. What the study reported, not specific to this receptor: From day 15 to 85, contracting clones showed balanced CD4/CD8 phenotypes, whereas a second wave of clones that expanded from day 15 to 37 leaned towards CD4+. The study included only a couple of mild cases, and larger cohorts that include severe cases with pre-infection samples were judged to be necessary. SARS-CoV-2 specificity was not confirmed for the second-wave clones peaking on day 37. Some responding clones were detected in pre-infection memory, suggesting pre-existing cross-reactive memory T cells joined the SARS-CoV-2 response. Contracting CD4+ clones appeared mostly in the CM and EM memory subsets, whereas CD8+ clones were enriched in EMRA.

The instrument was an Illumina NovaSeq 6000. Using 5'RACE with constant-segment primers, TCRalpha and TCRbeta cDNA libraries were constructed, with sample barcodes and unique molecular identifiers added in the process. Trizol reagent was used to extract RNA from every sample. The libraries were amplified in two PCR steps, and the second step added a second sample barcode and Illumina TruSeq adapters. Sequencing of the libraries was done on an Illumina NovaSeq, producing 2 x 150 bp paired-end reads. The published analysis was carried out like this. Reads were demultiplexed and collapsed into UMI-guided consensus sequences with migec v1.2.7. Using mixcr v2.1.11, UMI consensuses were aligned to TRA and TRB V and J templates and then assembled into clonotypes. Expanded or contracted clonotypes were those called significant by both edgeR and NoisET, with noise models trained on biological replicates. For edgeR calls, the cutoffs were a false discovery rate-adjusted p below 0.01 and a log2 fold-change threshold of 1. As an exploratory analysis of dynamics, PCA with hierarchical clustering was applied to max-normalized trajectories of the 1000 most abundant clonotypes. Separately sequenced CD4+ and CD8+ repertoires were used to assign a CD4 or CD8 phenotype to each responding clone. TCRdb reran the public reads through fastp at Q25 and MiXCR, keeping productive beta chains. Rows with a matching CDR3 protein are joined into one entry that keeps the most common DNA and genes. These V and J calls derive from TCRdb rather than the authors' analysis. Recorded for this sample are roughly 600,000 distinct CDR3 sequences; over 15% of them occurred a single time. The ten largest clonotypes hold about 11% of the sample.

The CDR3 starts with the cysteine, ends with the phenylalanine, and has 14 residues. The DNA shown is the 42-base CDR3, in frame from base 1. Sequences SGHTA (CDR1) and FQGNSA (CDR2) are obtained from the germline V gene. V is cut back by 1 base and J by 8 bases, with 5 bases in the junction unmatched. Notes on this clonotype: Its cognate antigen has yet to be identified. No quality values exist for individual bases; no much larger clone is one base distant.

Ficoll-Paque density gradient centrifugation was the method used to isolate PBMCs. Sequenced: PBMCs or a T cell subset sorted from them (not recorded which). The chain joins TRBV7-2 to TRBJ2-7; TRBD2 lines up with 10 middle nucleotides. This clonotype originated in an adult woman who had mild COVID-19 (a few samples of this study predate the infection). The sample titles of this study are shuffled in the database, so cell type and time point are left out; the donor was told from shared clones. The CDR3 reads as follows: CASSLEGLADQQYF. At the DNA level, the sequence is TGTGCCAGCAGCTTAGAAGGACTAGCGGATCAGCAGTACTTC. Joined to the reference TRBV7-2 and TRBJ2-7 proteins, this CDR3 gives the full variable domain: GAGVSQSPSNKVTEKGKDVELRCDPISGHTALYWYRQSLGQGLEFLIYFQGNSAPDKSGLPSDRFSAERTGGSVSTLTIQRTQQEDSAVYLCASSLEGLADQQYFGPGTRLTVT.